Listed below are T cell receptor beta chains from one sample, sequenced in a study of vaccination effects on CD4 cells after COVID-19. For these receptors, no antigen is known. Clones were sequenced by immunoSEQ multiplex PCR, and TCRdb holds only the in-frame ones, with some missing. This table has 37,000 or so clones, about four fifths appearing once. Sequenced here: CD4+ T cells from PBMCs cultured without peptide, sampled before COVID-19 vaccination. These TCRs come from a human donor who received a COVID-19 vaccine. CDR3s include the opening cysteine and the closing phenylalanine or tryptophan. The order of the fields is J gene, V gene, clone size, D gene, CDR3 DNA, CDR3 protein. D genes are given only for firm matches. Some rows mark clone size as missing; the rest say once, few, many or name a class of expanded clone.

TRBJ2-5 | TRBV9 | NA | TRBD2 | TGTGCCAGCAGCGTAGAGGCTAGCGGGGGCCTGTACCAAGAGACCCAGTACTTC | CASSVEASGGLYQETQYF
TRBJ1-6 | TRBV2 | NA | TRBD1 | TGTGCCAGCAGGACGTCTCAGGGGGCGAATTCACCCCTCCACTTT | CASRTSQGANSPLHF
TRBJ2-1 | TRBV30 | NA | NA | TGTGCCTGGCAAAAGGGCCTCAATGAGCAGTTCTTC | CAWQKGLNEQFF
TRBJ1-1 | TRBV18 | NA | TRBD1 | TGTGCCAGCTCACCGATACAGGGGGGGGTCAACACTGAAGCTTTCTTT | CASSPIQGGVNTEAFF
TRBJ1-1 | TRBV2 | NA | TRBD1 | TGTGCCATCAGGGGAGGACAGGGGGTAATGAGGACTGAAGCTTTCTTT | CAIRGGQGVMRTEAFF
TRBJ2-7 | TRBV5-1 | few | TRBD2 | TGCGCCAGCAGCTTGCAACTAGCGGGAGTGGACGAGCAGTACTTC | CASSLQLAGVDEQYF
TRBJ1-2 | TRBV7-8 | NA | NA | TGTGCCAGCAGCTTAGGGCGAGGGAACTATGGCTACACCTTC | CASSLGRGNYGYTF
TRBJ1-6 | TRBV2 | NA | NA | TGTGCCAGCAGTGCGAGCGTGCCCCTCCACTTT | CASSASVPLHF
TRBJ2-3 | TRBV9 | NA | TRBD2 | TGTGCCAGCAGCGTAGTCGGCGGGAGCAACCCAGATACGCAGTATTTT | CASSVVGGSNPDTQYF
TRBJ2-3 | TRBV18 | NA | TRBD1 | TGTGCCAGCTCACCCAGAGGGACAGGGGGTACAGATACGCAGTATTTT | CASSPRGTGGTDTQYF
TRBJ2-1 | TRBV4-3 | NA | NA | TGCGCCAGCAGCCAATCTCTAACCGGGGAGCAGTTCTTC | CASSQSLTGEQFF